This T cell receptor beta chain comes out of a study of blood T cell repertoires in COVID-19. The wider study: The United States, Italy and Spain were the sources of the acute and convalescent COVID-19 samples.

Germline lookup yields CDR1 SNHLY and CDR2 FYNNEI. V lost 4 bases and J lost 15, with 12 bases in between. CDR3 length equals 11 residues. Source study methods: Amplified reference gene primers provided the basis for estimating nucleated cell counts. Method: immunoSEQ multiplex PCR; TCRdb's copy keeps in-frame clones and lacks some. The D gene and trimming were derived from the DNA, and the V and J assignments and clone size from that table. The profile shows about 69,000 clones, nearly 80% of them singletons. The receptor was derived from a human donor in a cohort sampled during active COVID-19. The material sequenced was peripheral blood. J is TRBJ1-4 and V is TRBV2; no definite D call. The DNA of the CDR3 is TGTGCCAGCAGTGGCGCGGCAGCAATGTTTTTT. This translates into CASSGAAAMFF.